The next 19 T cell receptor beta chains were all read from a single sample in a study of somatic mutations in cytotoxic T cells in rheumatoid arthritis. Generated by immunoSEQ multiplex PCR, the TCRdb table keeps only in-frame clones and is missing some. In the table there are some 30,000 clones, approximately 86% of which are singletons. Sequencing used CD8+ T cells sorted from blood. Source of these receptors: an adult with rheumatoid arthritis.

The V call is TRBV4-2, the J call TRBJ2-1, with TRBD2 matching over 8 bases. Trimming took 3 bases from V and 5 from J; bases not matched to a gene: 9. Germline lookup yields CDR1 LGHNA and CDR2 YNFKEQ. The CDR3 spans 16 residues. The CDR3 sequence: CASSQAERGPHNEQFF. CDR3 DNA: TGTGCCAGCAGCCAGGCCGAGCGGGGGCCCCACAATGAGCAGTTCTTC.

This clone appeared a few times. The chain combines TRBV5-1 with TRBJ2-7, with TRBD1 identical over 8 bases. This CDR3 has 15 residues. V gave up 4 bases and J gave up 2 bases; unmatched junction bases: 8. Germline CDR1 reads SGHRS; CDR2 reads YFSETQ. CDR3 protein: CASSQTLGQAYEQYF. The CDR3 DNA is TGCGCCAGCAGCCAAACACTGGGACAGGCCTACGAGCAGTACTTC.

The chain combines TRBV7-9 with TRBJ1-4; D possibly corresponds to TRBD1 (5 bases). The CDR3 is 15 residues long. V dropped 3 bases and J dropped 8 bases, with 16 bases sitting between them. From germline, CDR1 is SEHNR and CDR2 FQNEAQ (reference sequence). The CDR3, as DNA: TGTGCCAGCAGCTTGATGCGACAAGGGGAGGAAAAACTGTTTTTT. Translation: CASSLMRQGEEKLFF. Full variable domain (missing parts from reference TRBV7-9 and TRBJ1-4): DTGVSQNPRHKITKRGQNVTFRCDPISEHNRLYWYRQTLGQGPEFLTYFQNEAQLEKSRLLSDRFSAERPKGSFSTLEIQRTEQGDSAMYLCASSLMRQGEEKLFFGSGTQLSVL.

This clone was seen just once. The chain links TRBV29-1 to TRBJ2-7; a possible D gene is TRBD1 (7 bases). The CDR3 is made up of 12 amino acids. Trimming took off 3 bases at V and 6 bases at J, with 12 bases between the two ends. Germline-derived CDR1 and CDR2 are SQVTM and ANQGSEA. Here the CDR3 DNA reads TGCAGCGTTGAGAACAGGGGACTCGAGCAGTACTTC. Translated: CSVENRGLEQYF.

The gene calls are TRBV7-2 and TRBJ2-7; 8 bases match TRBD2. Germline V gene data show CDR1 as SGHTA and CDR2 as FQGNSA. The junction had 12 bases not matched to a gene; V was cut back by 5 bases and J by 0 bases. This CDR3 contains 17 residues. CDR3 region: CASSPEGLAGGSYEQYF. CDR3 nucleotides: TGTGCCAGCAGCCCCGAAGGTCTAGCGGGTGGCTCCTACGAGCAGTACTTC.

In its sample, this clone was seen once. CDR3 protein: CASSLGQLYEQYF. In nucleotides, the CDR3 is TGTGCCAGCAGTTTAGGACAGTTATACGAGCAGTACTTC. V usage is TRBV28 and J usage is TRBJ2-7; maybe TRBD1 (6 bases). The CDR3 is made up of 13 amino acids. V was pared by 2 bases and J by 4 bases, with 9 bases between. Germline V gene sequence: CDR1 MDHEN, CDR2 SYDVKM.

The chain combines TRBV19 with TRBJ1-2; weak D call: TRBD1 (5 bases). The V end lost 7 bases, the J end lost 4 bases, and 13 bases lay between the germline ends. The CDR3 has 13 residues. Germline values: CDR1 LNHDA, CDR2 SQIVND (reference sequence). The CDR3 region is CASTQGGVYGYTF. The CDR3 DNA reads TGTGCCAGTACCCAAGGAGGGGTCTATGGCTACACCTTC.

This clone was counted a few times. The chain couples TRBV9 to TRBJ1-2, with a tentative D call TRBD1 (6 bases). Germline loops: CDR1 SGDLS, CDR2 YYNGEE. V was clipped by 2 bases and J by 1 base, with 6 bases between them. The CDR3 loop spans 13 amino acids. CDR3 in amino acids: CASSVGHNYGYTF. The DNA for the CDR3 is TGTGCCAGCAGCGTGGGACATAACTATGGCTACACCTTC.

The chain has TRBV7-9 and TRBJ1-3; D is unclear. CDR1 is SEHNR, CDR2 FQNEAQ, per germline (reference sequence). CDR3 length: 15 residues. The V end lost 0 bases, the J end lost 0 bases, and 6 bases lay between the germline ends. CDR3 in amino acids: CASSLAIDSGNTIYF. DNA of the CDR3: TGTGCCAGCAGCTTAGCGATCGACTCTGGAAACACCATATATTTT.

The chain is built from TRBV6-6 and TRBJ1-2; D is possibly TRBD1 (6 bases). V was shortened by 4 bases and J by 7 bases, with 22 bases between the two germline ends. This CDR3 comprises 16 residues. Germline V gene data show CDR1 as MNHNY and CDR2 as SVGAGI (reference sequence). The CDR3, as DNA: TGTGCCAGCAGTTCCGCCGGGACATCCTTAAGGGGTGGCTACACCTTC. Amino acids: CASSSAGTSLRGGYTF.

The chain's CDR3 is CASSLRGQETQYF. In nucleotides, the CDR3 is TGCGCCAGCAGCCTTCGGGGCCAAGAGACCCAGTACTTC. The chain links TRBV4-3 to TRBJ2-5; D perhaps matches TRBD2 (5 bases). V gave up 4 bases and J gave up 1 base, with 7 bases separating them. Germline V gives CDR1 LGHNA, CDR2 YSLEER. There are 13 residues in the CDR3.

This CDR3 is CASSLSWGGGNEQFF. The CDR3 nucleotides read TGTGCCAGCAGTTTATCGTGGGGGGGCGGGAATGAGCAGTTCTTC. This sequence joins TRBV27 and TRBJ2-1; D perhaps matches TRBD2 (7 bases). Germline-derived CDR1 and CDR2 are MNHEY and SMNVEV (reference sequence). The V end lost 0 bases, the J end lost 7 bases, and 13 bases lay between the germline ends. This CDR3 has 15 amino acids.

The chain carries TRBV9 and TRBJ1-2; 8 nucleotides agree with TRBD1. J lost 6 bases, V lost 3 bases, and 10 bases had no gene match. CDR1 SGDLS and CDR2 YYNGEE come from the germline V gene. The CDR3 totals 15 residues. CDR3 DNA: TGTGCCAGCAGCGCCGTTACAGGGGGTATCGATGGCTACACCTTC. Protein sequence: CASSAVTGGIDGYTF. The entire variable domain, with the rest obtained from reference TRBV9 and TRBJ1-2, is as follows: DSGVTQTPKHLITATGQRVTLRCSPRSGDLSVYWYQQSLDQGLQFLIQYYNGEERAKGNILERFSAQQFPDLHSELNLSSLELGDSALYFCASSAVTGGIDGYTFGSGTRLTVV.

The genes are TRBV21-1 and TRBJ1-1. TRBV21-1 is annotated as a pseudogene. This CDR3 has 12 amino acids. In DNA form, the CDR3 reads TGTGCCAGCTGCCGTAGGTACACTGAAGCTTTCTTT. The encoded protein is CASCRRYTEAFF.

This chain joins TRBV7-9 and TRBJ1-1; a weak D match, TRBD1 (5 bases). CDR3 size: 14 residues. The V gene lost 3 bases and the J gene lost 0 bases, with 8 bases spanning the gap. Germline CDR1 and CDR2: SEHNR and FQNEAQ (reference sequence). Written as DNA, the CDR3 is TGTGCCAGCAGCTTTGACAGTTTGAACACTGAAGCTTTCTTT. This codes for CASSFDSLNTEAFF.

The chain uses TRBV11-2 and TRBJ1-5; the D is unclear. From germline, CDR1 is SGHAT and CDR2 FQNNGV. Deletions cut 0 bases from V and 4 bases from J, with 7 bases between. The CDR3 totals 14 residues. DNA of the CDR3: TGTGCCAGCAGCTTAGAGGCAGGTAATCAGCCCCAGCATTTT. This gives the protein CASSLEAGNQPQHF.

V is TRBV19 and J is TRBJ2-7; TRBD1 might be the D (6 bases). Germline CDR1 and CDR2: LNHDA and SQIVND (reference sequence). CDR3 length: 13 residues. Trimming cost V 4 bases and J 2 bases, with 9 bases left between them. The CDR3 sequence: CASSTNRAYEQYF. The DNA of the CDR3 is TGTGCCAGTAGTACGAACAGGGCCTACGAGCAGTACTTC. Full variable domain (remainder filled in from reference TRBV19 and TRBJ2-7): DGGITQSPKYLFRKEGQNVTLSCEQNLNHDAMYWYRQDPGQGLRLIYYSQIVNDFQKGDIAEGYSVSREKKESFPLTVTSAQKNPTAFYLCASSTNRAYEQYFGPGTRLTVT.

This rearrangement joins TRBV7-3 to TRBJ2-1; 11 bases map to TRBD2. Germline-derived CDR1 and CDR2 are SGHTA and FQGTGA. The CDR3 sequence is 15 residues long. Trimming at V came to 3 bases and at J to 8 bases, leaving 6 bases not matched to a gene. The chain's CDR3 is CASSFSGGAWDEQFF. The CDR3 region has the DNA TGTGCCAGCAGCTTTAGCGGGGGGGCCTGGGATGAGCAGTTCTTC.

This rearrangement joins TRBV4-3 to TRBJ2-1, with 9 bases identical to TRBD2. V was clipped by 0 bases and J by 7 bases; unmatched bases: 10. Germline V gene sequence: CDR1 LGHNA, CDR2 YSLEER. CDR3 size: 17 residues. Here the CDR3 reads CASSQDRASGVGNEQFF. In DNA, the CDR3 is TGCGCCAGCAGCCAAGATCGGGCTAGCGGGGTAGGGAATGAGCAGTTCTTC.